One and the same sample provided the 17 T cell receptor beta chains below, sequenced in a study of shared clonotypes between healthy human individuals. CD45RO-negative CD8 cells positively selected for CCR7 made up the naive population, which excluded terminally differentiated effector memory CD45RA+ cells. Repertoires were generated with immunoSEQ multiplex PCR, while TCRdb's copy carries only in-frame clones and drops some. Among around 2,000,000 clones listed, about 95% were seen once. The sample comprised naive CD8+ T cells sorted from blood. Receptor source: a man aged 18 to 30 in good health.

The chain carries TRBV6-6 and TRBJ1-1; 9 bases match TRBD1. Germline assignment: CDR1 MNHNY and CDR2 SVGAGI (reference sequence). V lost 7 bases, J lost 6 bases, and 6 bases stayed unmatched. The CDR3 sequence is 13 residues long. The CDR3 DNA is TGTGCCAGCATTATACAGGGGGCCTCTGAAGCTTTCTTT. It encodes CASIIQGASEAFF.

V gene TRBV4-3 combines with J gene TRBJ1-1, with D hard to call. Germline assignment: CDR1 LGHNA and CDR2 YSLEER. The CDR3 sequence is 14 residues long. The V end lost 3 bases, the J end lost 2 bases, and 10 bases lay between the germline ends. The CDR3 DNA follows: TGCGCCAGCAGCCAGTTTAGTGAAAACACTGAAGCTTTCTTT. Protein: CASSQFSENTEAFF.

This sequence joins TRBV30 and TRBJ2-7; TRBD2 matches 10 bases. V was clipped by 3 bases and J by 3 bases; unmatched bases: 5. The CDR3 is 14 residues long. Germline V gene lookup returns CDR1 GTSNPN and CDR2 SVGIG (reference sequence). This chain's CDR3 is CAWSTSGAIYEQYF. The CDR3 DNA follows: TGTGCCTGGAGCACTAGCGGGGCGATCTACGAGCAGTACTTC. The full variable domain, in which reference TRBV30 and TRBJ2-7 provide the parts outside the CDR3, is SQTIHQWPATLVQPVGSPLSLECTVEGTSNPNLYWYRQAAGRGLQLLFYSVGIGQISSEVPQNLSASRPQDRQFILSSKKLLLSDSGFYLCAWSTSGAIYEQYFGPGTRLTVT.

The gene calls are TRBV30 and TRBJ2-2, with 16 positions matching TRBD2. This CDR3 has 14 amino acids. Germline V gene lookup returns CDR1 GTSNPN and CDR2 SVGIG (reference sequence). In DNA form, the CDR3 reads TGTGCAGGGGGACTAGCGGGAGGGAACGGGGAGCTGTTTTTT. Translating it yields CAGGLAGGNGELFF.

The CDR3 sequence: CASSQGRIEKAFF. The DNA for the CDR3 is TGCGCCAGCAGCCAAGGGCGCATTGAGAAAGCTTTCTTT. The rearrangement uses TRBV4-1 and TRBJ1-1; D gene unclear. Deletions cut 1 base from V and 9 bases from J, with 12 bases between. Germline CDR1 and CDR2: MGHRA and YSYEKL. The CDR3 is 13 amino acids.

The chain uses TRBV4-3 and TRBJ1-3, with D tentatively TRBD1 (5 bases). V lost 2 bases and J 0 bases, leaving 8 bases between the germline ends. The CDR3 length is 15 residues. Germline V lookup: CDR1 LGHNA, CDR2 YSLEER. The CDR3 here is CASSQHRSSGNTIYF. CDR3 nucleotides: TGCGCCAGCAGCCAACACAGGAGCTCTGGAAACACCATATATTTT.

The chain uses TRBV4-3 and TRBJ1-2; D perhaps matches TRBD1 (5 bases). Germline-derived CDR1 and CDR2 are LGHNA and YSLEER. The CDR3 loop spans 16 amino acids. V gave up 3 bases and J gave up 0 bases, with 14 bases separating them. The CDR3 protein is CASSQIGTETNYGYTF. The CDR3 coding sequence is TGCGCCAGCAGCCAGATAGGGACCGAGACTAACTATGGCTACACCTTC.

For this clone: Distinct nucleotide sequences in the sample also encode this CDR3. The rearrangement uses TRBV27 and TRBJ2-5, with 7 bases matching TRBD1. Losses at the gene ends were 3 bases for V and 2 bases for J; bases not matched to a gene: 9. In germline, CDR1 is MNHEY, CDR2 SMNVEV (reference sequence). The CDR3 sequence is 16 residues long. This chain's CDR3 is CASSLSPGTAQETQYF. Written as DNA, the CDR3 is TGTGCCAGCAGTTTGTCACCCGGGACAGCACAAGAGACCCAGTACTTC.

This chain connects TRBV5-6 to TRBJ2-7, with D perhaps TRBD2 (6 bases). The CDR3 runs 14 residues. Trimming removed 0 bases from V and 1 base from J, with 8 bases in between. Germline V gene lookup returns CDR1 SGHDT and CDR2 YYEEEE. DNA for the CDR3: TGTGCCAGCAGCTTGGTGGCGGGGTCCTACGAGCAGTACTTC. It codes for CASSLVAGSYEQYF.

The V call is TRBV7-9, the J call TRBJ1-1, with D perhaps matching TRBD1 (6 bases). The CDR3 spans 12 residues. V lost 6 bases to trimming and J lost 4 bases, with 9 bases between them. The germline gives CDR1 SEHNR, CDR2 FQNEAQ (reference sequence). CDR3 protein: CASSRTATEAFF. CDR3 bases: TGTGCCAGCAGTCGGACAGCCACTGAAGCTTTCTTT.

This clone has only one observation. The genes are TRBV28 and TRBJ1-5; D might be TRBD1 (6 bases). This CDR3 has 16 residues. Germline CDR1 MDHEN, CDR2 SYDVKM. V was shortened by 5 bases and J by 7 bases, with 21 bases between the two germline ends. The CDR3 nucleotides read TGTGCCAGCAGTGGGAATCCCAGGGGTTCCTACCAGCCCCAGCATTTT. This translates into CASSGNPRGSYQPQHF.

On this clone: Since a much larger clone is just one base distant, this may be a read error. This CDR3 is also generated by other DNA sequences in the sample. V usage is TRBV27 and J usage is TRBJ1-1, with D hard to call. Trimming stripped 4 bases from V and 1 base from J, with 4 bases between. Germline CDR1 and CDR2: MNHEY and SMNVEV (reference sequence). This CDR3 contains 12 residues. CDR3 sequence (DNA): TGTGCCAGCAGTTCCGGGAACACTGAAGCTTTCTTT. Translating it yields CASSSGNTEAFF.

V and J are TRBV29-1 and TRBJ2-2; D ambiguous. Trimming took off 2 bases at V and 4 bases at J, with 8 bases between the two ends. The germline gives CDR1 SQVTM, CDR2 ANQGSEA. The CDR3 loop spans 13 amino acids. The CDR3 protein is CSVEPSSTGELFF. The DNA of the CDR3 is TGCAGCGTTGAACCCTCGAGCACCGGGGAGCTGTTTTTT.

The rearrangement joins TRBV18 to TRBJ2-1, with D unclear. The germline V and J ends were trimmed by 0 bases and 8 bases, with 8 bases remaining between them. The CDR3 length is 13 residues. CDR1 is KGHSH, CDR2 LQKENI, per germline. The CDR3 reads CASSPPFVDEQFF. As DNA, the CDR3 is TGTGCCAGCTCACCACCCTTCGTAGATGAGCAGTTCTTC.

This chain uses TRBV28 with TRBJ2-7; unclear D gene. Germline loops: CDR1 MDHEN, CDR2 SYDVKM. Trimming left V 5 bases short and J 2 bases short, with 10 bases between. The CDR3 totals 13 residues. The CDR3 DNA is TGTGCCAGCAGTCCTTACACAGCCTACGAGCAGTACTTC. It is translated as CASSPYTAYEQYF.

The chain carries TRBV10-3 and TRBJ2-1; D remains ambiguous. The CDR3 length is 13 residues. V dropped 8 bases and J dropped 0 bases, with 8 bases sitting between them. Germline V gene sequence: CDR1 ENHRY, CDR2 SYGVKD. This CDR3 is CAISLASYNEQFF. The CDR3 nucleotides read TGTGCCATCTCTTTAGCCTCCTACAATGAGCAGTTCTTC.

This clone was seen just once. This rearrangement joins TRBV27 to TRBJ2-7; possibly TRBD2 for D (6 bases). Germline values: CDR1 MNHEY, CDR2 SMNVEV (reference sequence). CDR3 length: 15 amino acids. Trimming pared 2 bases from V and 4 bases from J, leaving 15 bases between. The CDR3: CASSLHALGGYEQYF. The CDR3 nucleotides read TGTGCCAGCAGTTTACACGCCCTCGGGGGTTACGAGCAGTACTTC.